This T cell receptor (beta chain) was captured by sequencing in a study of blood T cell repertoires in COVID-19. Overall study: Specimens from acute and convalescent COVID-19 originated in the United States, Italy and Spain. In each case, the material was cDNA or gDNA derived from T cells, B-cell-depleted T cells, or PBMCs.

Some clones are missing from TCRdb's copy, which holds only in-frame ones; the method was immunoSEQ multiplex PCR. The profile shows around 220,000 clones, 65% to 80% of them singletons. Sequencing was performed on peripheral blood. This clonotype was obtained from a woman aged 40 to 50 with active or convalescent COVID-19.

CDR3 amino acids: CASSSMTGSQETQYF. In DNA, the CDR3 is TGCGCCAGCAGCTCTATGACAGGGTCCCAAGAGACCCAGTACTTC. The chain links TRBV5-1 to TRBJ2-5; 7 positions match TRBD1. The CDR3 has 15 amino acids. The V segment lost 3 bases and the J segment 1 base; nucleotides outside the gene matches: 6. Germline V gives CDR1 SGHRS, CDR2 YFSETQ.